These 11 T cell receptor beta chains were sequenced from one sample in a study of blood T cell repertoires in COVID-19. TCRdb keeps only in-frame clones here, not all; method: immunoSEQ multiplex PCR. The data contain about 59,000 clones, about 85% of them seen just once; the ten biggest clones take up 3.5%. Input material: peripheral blood. The receptor source for this set is a woman of 80 years or more with acute or convalescent COVID-19.

The chain employs TRBV7-6 and TRBJ2-5; a weak D match, TRBD2 (6 bases). This CDR3 contains 15 residues. The V end lost 5 bases, the J end lost 2 bases, and 15 bases lay between the germline ends. Germline CDR1 is SGHVS and CDR2 is FNYEAQ. For the CDR3, the DNA is TGTGCCAGCAGCCCGCCCGCGGGGTTACAAGAGACCCAGTACTTC. Protein: CASSPPAGLQETQYF.

The chain carries TRBV7-2 and TRBJ2-7, with 9 bases aligning to TRBD1. J gave up 4 bases and V 4 bases, and 8 bases lay outside the gene matches. This CDR3 has 15 amino acids. Germline assignment: CDR1 SGHTA and CDR2 FQGNSA. This CDR3 reads CASSSWDRALYEQYF. The CDR3 nucleotides are TGTGCCAGCAGCTCCTGGGACAGGGCCCTTTACGAGCAGTACTTC.

This chain links TRBV7-3 with TRBJ1-1; D might be TRBD1 (6 bases). Trimming removed 0 bases from V and 4 bases from J, with 12 bases in between. The CDR3 runs 15 residues. Looked up from germline, CDR1 is SGHTA and CDR2 is FQGTGA. Written as DNA, the CDR3 is TGTGCCAGCAGCTTAACGGCCAGGGGAAGCACTGAAGCTTTCTTT. This encodes CASSLTARGSTEAFF.

The chain uses TRBV28 and TRBJ1-1, with 9 bases aligning to TRBD1. Germline V lookup: CDR1 MDHEN, CDR2 SYDVKM. The CDR3 sequence is 15 residues long. The J segment lost 5 bases and the V segment lost 3 bases, leaving 7 bases of the junction unmatched. The CDR3 here is CASSLWTGVETEAFF. Here the CDR3 DNA reads TGTGCCAGCAGTTTGTGGACAGGGGTTGAGACTGAAGCTTTCTTT.

This chain uses TRBV5-4 with TRBJ1-5, with D perhaps TRBD1 (6 bases). The CDR3 totals 14 residues. In germline, CDR1 is SGHNT, CDR2 YYREEE (reference sequence). V gave up 4 bases and J gave up 9 bases, with 17 bases separating them. CDR3 loop: CASSLRGADAPQHF. CDR3 coding DNA: TGTGCCAGCAGCCTGCGGGGGGCAGACGCGCCCCAGCATTTT.

The rearrangement links TRBV28 to TRBJ1-2, with D possibly matching TRBD1 (5 bases). This CDR3 has 14 amino acids. V lost 5 bases and J lost 5, with 15 bases in between. CDR1 is MDHEN and CDR2 is SYDVKM in the germline V gene. Here the CDR3 DNA reads TGTGCCAGCAGTACACTACAGGTTGTTTATGGCTACACCTTC. Its protein product is CASSTLQVVYGYTF.

CDR3 bases: TGTGCCAGCAGCGCCCAAGGAACAGGGTTAAGGAATTCACCCCTCCACTTT. It is translated as CASSAQGTGLRNSPLHF. V is TRBV9 and J is TRBJ1-6; D might be TRBD1 (6 bases). The CDR3 runs to 17 residues. CDR1 and CDR2 from the germline V gene are SGDLS and YYNGEE. Trimming left V 3 bases short and J 7 bases short, with 20 bases between.

This clone turned up a few times. The CDR3 sequence: CSVLSGSWTEAFF. CDR3 in DNA: TGCAGCGTTTTGTCAGGGTCATGGACTGAAGCTTTCTTT. The rearrangement joins TRBV29-1 to TRBJ1-1; weak D call: TRBD1 (5 bases). V was trimmed by 5 bases and J by 5 bases, leaving 15 bases between them. Germline V gene lookup returns CDR1 SQVTM and CDR2 ANQGSEA. The CDR3 is 13 residues long.

The CDR3 is CATQGTVSYEQYF. CDR3 bases: TGTGCCACCCAAGGGACAGTCTCCTACGAGCAGTACTTC. The gene calls are TRBV25-1 and TRBJ2-7; 7 bases map to TRBD1. Germline V gene lookup returns CDR1 MGHDK and CDR2 SYGVNS. The CDR3 covers 13 residues. Trimming removed 10 bases from V and 0 bases from J; junction bases left unmatched: 6.

This clone was detected once. Here the CDR3 reads CATQYGVHQETQYF. In DNA form, the CDR3 reads TGTGCCACCCAGTACGGAGTACACCAAGAGACCCAGTACTTC. The chain joins TRBV28 to TRBJ2-5; no clear D gene. This CDR3 has 14 amino acids. Germline loops: CDR1 MDHEN, CDR2 SYDVKM. The V gene lost 10 bases and the J gene lost 0 bases, with 15 bases spanning the gap.

This chain uses TRBV7-3 with TRBJ2-1; 9 bases are a match to TRBD2. Trimming at V came to 0 bases and at J to 5 bases, leaving 8 bases not matched to a gene. CDR1 is SGHTA, CDR2 FQGTGA, per germline. CDR3 size: 17 residues. CDR3 residues: CASSLTAGGPPDNEQFF. The CDR3 region has the DNA TGTGCCAGCAGCTTAACGGCGGGGGGGCCGCCGGACAATGAGCAGTTCTTC.